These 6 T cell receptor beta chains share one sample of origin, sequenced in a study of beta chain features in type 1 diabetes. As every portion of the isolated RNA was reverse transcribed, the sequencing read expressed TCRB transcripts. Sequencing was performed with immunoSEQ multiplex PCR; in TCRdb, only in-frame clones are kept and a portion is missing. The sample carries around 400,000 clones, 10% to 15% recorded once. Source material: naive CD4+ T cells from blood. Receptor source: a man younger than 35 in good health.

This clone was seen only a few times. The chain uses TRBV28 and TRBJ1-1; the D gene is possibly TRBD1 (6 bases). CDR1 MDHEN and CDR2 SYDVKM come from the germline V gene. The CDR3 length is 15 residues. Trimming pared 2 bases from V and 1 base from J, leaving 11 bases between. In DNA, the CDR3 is TGTGCCAGCAGTTTAAGAGGGACATGGAACACTGAAGCTTTCTTT. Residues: CASSLRGTWNTEAFF.

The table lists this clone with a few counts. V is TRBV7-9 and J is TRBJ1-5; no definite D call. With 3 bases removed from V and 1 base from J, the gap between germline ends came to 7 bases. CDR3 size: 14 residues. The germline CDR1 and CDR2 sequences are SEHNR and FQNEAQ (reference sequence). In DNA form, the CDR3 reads TGTGCCAGCAGCTTGGCGGCCAGCAATCAGCCCCAGCATTTT. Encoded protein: CASSLAASNQPQHF.

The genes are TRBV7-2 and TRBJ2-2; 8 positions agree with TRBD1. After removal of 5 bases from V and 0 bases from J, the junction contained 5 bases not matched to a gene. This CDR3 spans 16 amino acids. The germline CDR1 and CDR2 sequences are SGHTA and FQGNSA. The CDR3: CASSPDRATNTGELFF. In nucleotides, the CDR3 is TGTGCCAGCAGCCCGGACAGGGCAACGAACACCGGGGAGCTGTTTTTT.

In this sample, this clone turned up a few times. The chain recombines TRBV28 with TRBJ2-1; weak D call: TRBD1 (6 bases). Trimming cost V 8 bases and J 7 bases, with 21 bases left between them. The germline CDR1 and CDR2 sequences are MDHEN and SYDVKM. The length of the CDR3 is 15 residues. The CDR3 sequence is CASRPLGQPRNEQFF. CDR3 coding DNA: TGTGCCAGCCGGCCCCTAGGACAGCCTAGGAATGAGCAGTTCTTC.

The CDR3 DNA reads TGTGCCAGCAGCCCACCCTTCGGGACTTTTGGGACTAGTGACAATGAGCAGTTCTTC. Its translation is CASSPPFGTFGTSDNEQFF. The genes are TRBV7-6 and TRBJ2-1; TRBD2 matches 8 bases. This CDR3 has 19 residues. Trimming took 5 bases from V and 5 from J; bases not matched to a gene: 20. Germline V gene lookup returns CDR1 SGHVS and CDR2 FNYEAQ.

The CDR3 DNA is TGTGCCAGCGGTTGGGACAGGGGAAGCACTGAAGCTTTCTTT. This codes for CASGWDRGSTEAFF. The chain employs TRBV7-9 and TRBJ1-1, with TRBD1 matching over 10 bases. The CDR3 spans 14 residues. CDR1 is SEHNR, CDR2 FQNEAQ, per germline (reference sequence). The V and J ends lost 8 bases and 4 bases, in that order; junction bases with no gene match: 7.